This T cell receptor (beta chain) was recorded in a study of regulatory T cells in long-lasting Graves disease. The count of this clonotype is one. The germline gene is not matched at one end of the junction; a read error may be the cause. Time point reported: newly diagnosed GD, antithyroid drugs for less than 3 months. PBMC-derived RNA was used for the TCR library. Combining iRepertoire HTBI primers with Arm-PCR of CDR3 regions, the authors built TCR beta libraries. TCRdb re-derived calls from the multiplex PCR reads in MiXCR, one entry per CDR3 protein. The sample lists about half a million distinct CDR3 sequences, around 12% occurring once. The V gene's germline CDR1 is SGDLS and CDR2 YYNGEE. The CDR3 loop spans 16 amino acids. This same sample was also taken into another study, of T cells in Graves' hyperthyroidism and ophthalmopathy.

This TCR derives from a woman aged 25 to 45 with Graves disease. The source material was peripheral blood mononuclear cells (PBMCs), sampled at new diagnosis, from a patient treated with antithyroid drugs. This chain joins TRBV9 and TRBJ2-3; D is perhaps TRBD1 (7 bases). The CDR3 sequence: CASSVQGVTSTDAQYF. CDR3 in DNA: TGTGCCAGCAGCGTACAGGGGGTTACTAGCACAGATGCGCAGTATTTT.